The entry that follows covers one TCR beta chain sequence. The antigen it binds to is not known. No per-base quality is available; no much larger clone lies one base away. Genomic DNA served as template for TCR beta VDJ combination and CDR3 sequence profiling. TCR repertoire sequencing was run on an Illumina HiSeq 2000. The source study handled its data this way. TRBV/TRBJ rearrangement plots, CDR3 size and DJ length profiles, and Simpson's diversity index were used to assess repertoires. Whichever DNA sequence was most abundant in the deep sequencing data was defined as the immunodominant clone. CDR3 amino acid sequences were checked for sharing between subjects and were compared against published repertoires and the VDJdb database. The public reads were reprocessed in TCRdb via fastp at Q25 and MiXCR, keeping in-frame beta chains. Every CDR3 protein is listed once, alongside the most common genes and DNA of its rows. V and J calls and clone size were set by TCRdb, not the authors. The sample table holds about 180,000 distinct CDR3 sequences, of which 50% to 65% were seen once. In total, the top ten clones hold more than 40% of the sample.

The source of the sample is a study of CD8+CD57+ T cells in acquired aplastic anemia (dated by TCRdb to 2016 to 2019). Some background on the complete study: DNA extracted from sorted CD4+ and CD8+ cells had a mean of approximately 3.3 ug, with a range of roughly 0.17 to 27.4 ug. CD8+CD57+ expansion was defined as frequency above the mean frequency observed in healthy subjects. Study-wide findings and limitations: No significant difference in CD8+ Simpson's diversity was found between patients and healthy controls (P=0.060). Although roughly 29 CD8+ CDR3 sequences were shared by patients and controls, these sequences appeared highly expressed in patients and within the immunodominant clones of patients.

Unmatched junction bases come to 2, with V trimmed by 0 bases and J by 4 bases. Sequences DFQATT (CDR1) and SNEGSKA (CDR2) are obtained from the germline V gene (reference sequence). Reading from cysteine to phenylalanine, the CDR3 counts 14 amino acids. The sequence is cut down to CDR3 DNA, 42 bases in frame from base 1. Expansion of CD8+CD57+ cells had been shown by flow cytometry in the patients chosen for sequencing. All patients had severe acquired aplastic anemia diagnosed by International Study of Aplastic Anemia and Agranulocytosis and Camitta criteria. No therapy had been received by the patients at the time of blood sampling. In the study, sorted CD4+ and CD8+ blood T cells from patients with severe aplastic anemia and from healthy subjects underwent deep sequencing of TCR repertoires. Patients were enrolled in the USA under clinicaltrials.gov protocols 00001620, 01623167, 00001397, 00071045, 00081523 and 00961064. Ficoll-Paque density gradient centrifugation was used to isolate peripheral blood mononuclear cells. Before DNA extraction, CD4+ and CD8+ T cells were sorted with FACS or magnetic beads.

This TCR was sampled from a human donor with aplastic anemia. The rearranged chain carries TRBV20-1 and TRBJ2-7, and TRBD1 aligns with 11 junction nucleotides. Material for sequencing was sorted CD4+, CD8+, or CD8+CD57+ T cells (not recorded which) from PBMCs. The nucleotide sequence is TGCAGTGCTAGAGAGGACAGGGGGCTGTACGAGCAGTACTTC. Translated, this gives CSAREDRGLYEQYF.